This record concerns one T cell receptor (beta chain) sequence. This clonotype was seen more than once but under ten times. Which antigen it targets is not known. No base-level quality is on record; no much larger clone is a single base apart. This sample's treatment or condition label indicates: live attenuated yellow fever vaccine strain. At each blood-draw timepoint, two biological replicates of bulk PBMCs were collected. A standard Ficoll-Paque protocol was used to isolate PBMCs from peripheral blood. TriZol was used to extract RNA from bulk PBMCs, from CD4 and CD8 fractions, and from dextramer-positive and dextramer-negative fractions. Synthesis of TCR cDNA relied on 5'RACE template switching, a step that introduced a universal primer site along with unique molecular identifiers. cDNA synthesis was primed from both the TCR alpha and TCR beta constant segments. Two PCR steps were used to amplify libraries, with sample barcodes and sequencing adapters being added in the second step. Sequencing of libraries was done on Illumina HiSeq 2500 (2x100 bp) or NovaSeq (2x150 bp). Turning to the authors' computational methods: MIGEC handled demultiplexing of reads and collapsing into UMI consensus sequences, while MiXCR performed V(D)J alignment. Vaccine-responding clonotypes were identified with edgeR using replicate PBMC samples, with FDR below 0.01 and a log2 fold change above 5 up to day 15 being required. Each bulk clonotype was labeled CD4 or CD8 based on which sequenced repertoire, CD4 or CD8, contained the clonotype at higher abundance. TCRdb reanalyzed the raw reads on its own, using fastp at Q25 for trimming and MiXCR for clone calling, and kept in-frame beta chains. Identical CDR3 protein sequences are pooled into one entry, listed with their most common genes and DNA. These V and J calls originate from TCRdb's pipeline instead of the authors' own analysis. Recorded for this sample are 500,000 to 650,000 distinct CDR3 sequences; around 17% of them occurred a single time. The ten largest clones represent roughly 17% of the sample.

This sample was taken from a study of T cells after yellow fever vaccination (dated by TCRdb to the late 2010s). Study-wide context: The SMART-Seq v4 Ultra Low Input RNA kit was used to prepare libraries from fractions with low cell numbers. To follow T-cell clones before and after primary and booster YFV17D yellow fever vaccination, bulk TCR alpha and beta repertoires were sequenced over time. Two healthy male donors made up the cohort, one aged 18 to 29 years and the other aged 30 to 40 years. Blood was collected at multiple timepoints before and after primary and secondary immunization, and bulk PBMC replicates and cell subsets were isolated. Beyond this particular receptor, the publication reports: A small share of clonotypes occurred in both CD4 and CD8 compartments, likely arising from convergent recombination. Because abundant contaminating clonotypes from the bulk population could be contained in FACS-sorted repertoires, computational filtering was required. Compared with the primary T-cell response, the secondary T-cell response was faster but weaker, reaching its peak on day 5 rather than on day 15. After the booster, most clones that had expanded after primary vaccination were detected again (around 97% of CD4 and around nine tenths of CD8), suggesting broad maintenance of memory. Only a couple of donors were included in the study, so the extent to which the findings can be generalized is limited.

The CDR3 contains 14 residues, cysteine and phenylalanine counted. Only the CDR3 portion is preserved as DNA: 42 bases, with reading frame beginning at the first base. Taken from the germline V gene, the CDR1 and CDR2 loops are SGHDN and FVKESK. V is reduced by 3 bases and J by 4 bases, leaving a spacing of 10 bases between them. The receptor was derived from a man between 18 and 35 years old who received the YFV17D yellow fever vaccine. This chain is built from TRBV14 and TRBJ2-1; matching of 5 bases hints at TRBD2 as the D gene. Sequencing was performed on PBMCs, taken about 5 days after the first yellow fever vaccination. The DNA sequence is TGTGCCAGCAGCCACGGGAACAGATACAATGAGCAGTTCTTC. Translated, this is CASSHGNRYNEQFF.